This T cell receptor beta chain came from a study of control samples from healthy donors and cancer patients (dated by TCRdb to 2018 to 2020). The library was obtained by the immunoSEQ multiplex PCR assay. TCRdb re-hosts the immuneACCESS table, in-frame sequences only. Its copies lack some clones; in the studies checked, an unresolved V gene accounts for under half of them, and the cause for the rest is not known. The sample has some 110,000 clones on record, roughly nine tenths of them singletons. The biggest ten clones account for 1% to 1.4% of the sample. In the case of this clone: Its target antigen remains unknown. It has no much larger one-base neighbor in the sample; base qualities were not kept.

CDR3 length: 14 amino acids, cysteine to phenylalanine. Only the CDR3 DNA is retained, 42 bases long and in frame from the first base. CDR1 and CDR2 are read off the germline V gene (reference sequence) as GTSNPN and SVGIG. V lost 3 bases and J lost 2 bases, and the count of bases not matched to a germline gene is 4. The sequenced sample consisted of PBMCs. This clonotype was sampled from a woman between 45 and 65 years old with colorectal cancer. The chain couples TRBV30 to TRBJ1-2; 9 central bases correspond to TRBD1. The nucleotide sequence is TGTGCCTGGAGGCGGGGACAGGGCAACTATGGCTACACCTTC. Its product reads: CAWRRGQGNYGYTF.